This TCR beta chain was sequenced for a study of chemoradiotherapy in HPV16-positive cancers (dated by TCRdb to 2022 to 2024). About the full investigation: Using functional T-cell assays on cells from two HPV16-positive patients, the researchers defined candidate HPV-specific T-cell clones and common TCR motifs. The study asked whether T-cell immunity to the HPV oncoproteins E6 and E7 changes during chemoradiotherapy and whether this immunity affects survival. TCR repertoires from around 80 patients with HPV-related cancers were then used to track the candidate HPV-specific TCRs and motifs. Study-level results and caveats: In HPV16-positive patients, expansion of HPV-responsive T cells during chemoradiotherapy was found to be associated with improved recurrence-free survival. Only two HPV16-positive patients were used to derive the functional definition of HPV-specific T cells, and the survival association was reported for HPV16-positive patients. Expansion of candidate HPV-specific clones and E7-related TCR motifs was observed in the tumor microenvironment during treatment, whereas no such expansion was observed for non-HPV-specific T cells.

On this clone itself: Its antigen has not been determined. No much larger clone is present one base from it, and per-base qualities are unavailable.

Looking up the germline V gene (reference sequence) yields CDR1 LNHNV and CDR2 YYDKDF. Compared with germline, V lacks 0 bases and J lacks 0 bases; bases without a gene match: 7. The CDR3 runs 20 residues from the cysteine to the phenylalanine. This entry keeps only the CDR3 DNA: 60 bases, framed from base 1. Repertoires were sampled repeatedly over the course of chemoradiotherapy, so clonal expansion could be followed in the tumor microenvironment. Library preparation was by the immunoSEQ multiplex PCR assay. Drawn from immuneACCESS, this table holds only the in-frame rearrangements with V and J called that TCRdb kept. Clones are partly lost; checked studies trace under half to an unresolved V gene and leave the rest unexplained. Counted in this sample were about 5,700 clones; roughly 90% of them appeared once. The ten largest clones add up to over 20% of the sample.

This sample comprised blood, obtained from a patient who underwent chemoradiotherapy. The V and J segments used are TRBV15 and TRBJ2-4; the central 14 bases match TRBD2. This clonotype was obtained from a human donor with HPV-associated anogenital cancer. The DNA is TGTGCCACCAGCAGAGATCGGTCGGGACTAGCGGGAGTAGCCAAAAACATTCAGTACTTC. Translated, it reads CATSRDRSGLAGVAKNIQYF.